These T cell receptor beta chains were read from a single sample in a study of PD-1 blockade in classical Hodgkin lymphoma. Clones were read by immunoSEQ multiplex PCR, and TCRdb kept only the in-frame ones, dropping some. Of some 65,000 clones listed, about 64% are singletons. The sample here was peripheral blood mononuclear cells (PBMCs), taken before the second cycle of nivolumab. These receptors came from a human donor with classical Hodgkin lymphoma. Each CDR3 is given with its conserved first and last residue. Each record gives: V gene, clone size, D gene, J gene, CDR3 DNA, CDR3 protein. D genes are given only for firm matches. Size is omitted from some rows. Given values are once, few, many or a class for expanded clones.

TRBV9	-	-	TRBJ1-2	TGTGCCAGCAGCCCCATGGAGGGCAGACCTAACTATGGCTACACCTTC	CASSPMEGRPNYGYTF
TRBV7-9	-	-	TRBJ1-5	TGTGCCAGCAGCATCGCGAATCAGCCCCAGCATTTT	CASSIANQPQHF
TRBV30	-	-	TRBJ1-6	TGTGCCTGGAGGCTACAGGGCACCTATAATTCACCCCTCCACTTT	CAWRLQGTYNSPLHF
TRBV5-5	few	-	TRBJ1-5	TGTGCCAGCAGAATAGGAGTCTCTAGCAATCAGCCCCAGCATTTT	CASRIGVSSNQPQHF
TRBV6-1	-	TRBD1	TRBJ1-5	TGTGCCAGCAGTGGTTGGGACAGTAATCAGCCCCAGCATTTT	CASSGWDSNQPQHF
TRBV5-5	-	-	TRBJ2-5	TGTGCCAGCAGCCAAATCAGACAGGAGAAAGAGACCCAGTACTTC	CASSQIRQEKETQYF
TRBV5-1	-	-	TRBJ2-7	TGCGCCAGCACCCCGACCGCTTCAGAAGACGAGCAGTACTTC	CASTPTASEDEQYF
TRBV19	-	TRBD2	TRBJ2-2	TGTGCCAGTAGTATGGGACTAGCGGGACTAAAGACCGGGGAGCTGTTTTTT	CASSMGLAGLKTGELFF
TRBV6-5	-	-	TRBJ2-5	TGTGCCAGCAGCACCCCCGGAGCTCCGGGCTGGGGACAGTACTTC	CASSTPGAPGWGQYF
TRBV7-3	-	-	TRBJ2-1	TGTGCCAGCAGCTTAGTCAGGGAAGATGAGCAGTTCTTC	CASSLVREDEQFF
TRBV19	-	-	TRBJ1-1	TGTGCCAGTAGTATATTGGGTTTTGACACTGAAGCTTTCTTT	CASSILGFDTEAFF
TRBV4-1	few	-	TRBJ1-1	TGCGCCAGCAGCCAAGAGTGGAAGGGTGAAGCTTTCTTT	CASSQEWKGEAFF
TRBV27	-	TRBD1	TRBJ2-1	TGTGCCAGCAGTTACAGGAGACAGGGGGTATGGGATGAGCAGTTCTTC	CASSYRRQGVWDEQFF
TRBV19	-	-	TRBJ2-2	TGTGCCAGTAGTATGAGTTGGGGTAGGGAGAGGGCCGGGGAGCTGTTTTTT	CASSMSWGRERAGELFF
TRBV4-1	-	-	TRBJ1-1	TGCGCCAGCGCGAATTTGGATCTGACAGTGAACACTGAAGCTTTCTTT	CASANLDLTVNTEAFF
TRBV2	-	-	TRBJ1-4	TGTGCCAGCAGCTGGCAGACTAGTGAAAAACTGTTTTTT	CASSWQTSEKLFF
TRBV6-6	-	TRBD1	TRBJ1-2	TGTGCCAGCAGTTACAAGGGACAGGAGTATGGCTACACCTTC	CASSYKGQEYGYTF
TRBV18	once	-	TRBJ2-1	TGTGCCAGCTCGCCAGGTAGGGGTAATGAGCAGTTCTTC	CASSPGRGNEQFF
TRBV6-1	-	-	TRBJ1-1	TGTGCCAGCAGTGATGCTGGCGGGGCCGCTTATAAAGCTTTCTTT	CASSDAGGAAYKAFF
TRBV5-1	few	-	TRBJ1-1	TGCGCCAGCAGCTTGGCCGGGACAATGAACACTGAAGCTTTCTTT	CASSLAGTMNTEAFF
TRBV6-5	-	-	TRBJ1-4	TGTGCCAGCAGTTCCGGGACACCAAGAGAAAAACTGTTTTTT	CASSSGTPREKLFF
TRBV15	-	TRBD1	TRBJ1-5	TGTGCCACCAGCAGCACACTACAGGGGGCTAACAATCAGCCCCAGCATTTT	CATSSTLQGANNQPQHF
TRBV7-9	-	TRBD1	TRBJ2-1	TGTGCCAGCAGCTCCTACGGGACAGGAGGAAATGAGCAGTTCTTC	CASSSYGTGGNEQFF
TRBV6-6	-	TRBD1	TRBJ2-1	TGTGCCAGCAGCCAAACCGGGACAGGGGGCAATGAGCAGTTCTTC	CASSQTGTGGNEQFF
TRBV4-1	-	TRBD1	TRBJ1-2	TGCGCCAGCAGCCAGATCGGACAGGGGCCATATGGCTACACCTTC	CASSQIGQGPYGYTF
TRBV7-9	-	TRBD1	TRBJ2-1	TGTGCCAGCAGCTTCCCTAGGACAGGTGGCAATGAGCAGTTCTTC	CASSFPRTGGNEQFF
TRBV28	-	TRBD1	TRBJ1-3	TGTGCCAGCAGTTTATCGACAGGGGTGTCTGGAAACACCATATATTTT	CASSLSTGVSGNTIYF
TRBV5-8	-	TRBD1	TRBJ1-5	TGTGCCAGCAGCTTGAGGACAGGTACGGATCAGCCCCAGCATTTT	CASSLRTGTDQPQHF
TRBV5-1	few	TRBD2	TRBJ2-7	TGCGCCAGCAGCTTGGCCGTTCCAGCGGGAGCCTCCTACGAGCAGTACTTC	CASSLAVPAGASYEQYF
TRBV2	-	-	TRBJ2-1	TGTGCCAGCAGGCCACAGTCCGATGAGCAGTTCTTC	CASRPQSDEQFF
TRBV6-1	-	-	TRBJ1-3	TGTGCCAGCAGATTTTCAGGGTCTGGAAACACCATATATTTT	CASRFSGSGNTIYF
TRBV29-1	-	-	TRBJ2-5	TGCAGCGTTGCTCAGGGTTCGGAAAGGGAGACCCAGTACTTC	CSVAQGSERETQYF
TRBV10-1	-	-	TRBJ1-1	TGCGCCAGCAGTGCCTCCGGGATGGCTGAAGCTTTCTTT	CASSASGMAEAFF
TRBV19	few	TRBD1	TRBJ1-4	TGTGCCAGTAGTGGGACCGGGACAGGGGATGAAAAACTGTTTTTT	CASSGTGTGDEKLFF
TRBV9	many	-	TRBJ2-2	TGTGCCAGCAGCGCAAGGAACTTTGAGCTGTTTTTT	CASSARNFELFF
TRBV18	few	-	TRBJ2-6	TGTGCCAGCTCCCCATTGACGGATGCTTCTGGGGCCAACGTCCTGACTTTC	CASSPLTDASGANVLTF
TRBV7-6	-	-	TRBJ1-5	TGTGCCAGCAGTCCCCGCCTCAAACATCAGCCCCAGCATTTT	CASSPRLKHQPQHF
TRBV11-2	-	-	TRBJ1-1	TGTGCCAGCAGCTTAGAGGGGGACACTGAAGCTTTCTTT	CASSLEGDTEAFF
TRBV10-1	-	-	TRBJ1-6	TGCGCCAGCATCGAGGCCGAGAGGGATTCACCCCTCCACTTT	CASIEAERDSPLHF
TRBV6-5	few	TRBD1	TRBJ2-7	TGTGCCACCGGGACAGGGTTCCACGAGCAGTACTTC	CATGTGFHEQYF
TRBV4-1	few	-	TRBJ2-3	TGCGCCAGCAGCAGGGACTCCCGCACAGATACGCAGTATTTT	CASSRDSRTDTQYF
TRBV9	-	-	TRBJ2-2	TGTGCCAGCAGCGTCGGGTTGCGGGAGCTGTTTTTT	CASSVGLRELFF
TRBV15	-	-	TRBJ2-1	TGTGCCACCAGCAGAGACCGTGGCTACTACAATGAGCAGTTCTTC	CATSRDRGYYNEQFF
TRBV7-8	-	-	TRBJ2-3	TGTGCCAGCAGCTTTGCCCCCGGGGGCACAGATACGCAGTATTTT	CASSFAPGGTDTQYF
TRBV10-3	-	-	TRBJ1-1	TGTGCCATCAGTGAGTCTAAGGTGGGGGCCCTGAACACTGAAGCTTTCTTT	CAISESKVGALNTEAFF
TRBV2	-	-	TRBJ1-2	TGTGCCAGCGGTACAGGGCTCTCTAACTATGGCTACACCTTC	CASGTGLSNYGYTF